This T cell receptor (beta chain) was retrieved from a study of CD8+CD57+ T cells in acquired aplastic anemia. The CDR3 totals 15 residues. CDR1 is SSHAT and CDR2 is FNYEAQ in the germline V gene (reference sequence). Before being chosen for sequencing, patients had shown CD8+CD57+ cell expansion by flow cytometry. Everyone among the patients had severe acquired aplastic anemia. Genomic DNA constituted the template upon which TCR beta VDJ and CDR3 profiling was performed. From the reads, TCRdb called clonotypes with MiXCR, one entry per CDR3 protein. The data contain about 470,000 distinct CDR3 sequences, over 25% of them singletons. This clonotype was observed a handful of times. A read error may account for a junction end that differs from germline.

Sequencing input: sorted CD4+, CD8+, or CD8+CD57+ T cells (not recorded which) from PBMCs. This chain connects TRBV7-7 to TRBJ2-3; no definite D call. The clonotype originates from a human donor with aplastic anemia. CDR3: CASSLQYSSTDTQYF. DNA for the CDR3: TGTGCTAGCAGCTTACAATATTCTAGCACAGATACGCAGTATTTT.